This T cell receptor beta chain is drawn from a study of a mutant IDH1 vaccine in newly diagnosed glioma. Whole-study context: Vaccination followed radiotherapy alone by 4-6 weeks, or accompanied temozolomide cycles. Visit V13 took place at week 47, and visit V12 happened at week 35. Sex distribution of treated patients was roughly 62% male and about 38% female; mean age was around 40 years.

The study's findings and limits: Among patients, roughly 94% showed immune responses induced by the vaccine.

In the case of this clone: Antigen: not known.

This sample's time point: week 35, safety follow-up. What each vaccine dose contained was 300 ug of mutant IDH1 20-mer peptide, accompanied by topical imiquimod. V was pared by 5 bases and J by 0 bases, with 5 bases of the junction left unmatched. CDR1 and CDR2 (germline): ENHRY, SYGVKD. This CDR3 is 15 amino acids long. The repertoire was sequenced with immunoSEQ multiplex PCR; TCRdb's copy has only in-frame clones and lacks some. The sample consists of approximately 60,000 clones, about 90% of them appearing once. This clonotype was obtained from a man aged 35-49 years with glioma. The gene calls are TRBV10-3 and TRBJ2-7; 9 nucleotides line up with TRBD1. Specimen: PBMCs, collected from a glioma patient whose treatment included an IDH1 peptide vaccine. The CDR3 DNA sequence: TGTGCCATCAGTCTGACAGGGGGTGGCTCCTACGAGCAGTACTTC. Its protein product is CAISLTGGGSYEQYF.